These 14 T cell receptor beta chains were all obtained from the same sample, sequenced in a study of cytomegalovirus exposure and HLA in healthy donors. PCR amplification relied on 60 Vbeta primers (plus 13 Jbeta primers). Repertoires were generated with immunoSEQ multiplex PCR, while TCRdb's copy carries only in-frame clones and drops some. The data hold under 100,000 clones, with 78% observed a single time. The specimen sequenced was PBMCs. These receptor sequences come from a man in his late teens or twenties in good health and CMV-seropositive.

This chain uses TRBV19 with TRBJ2-5; maybe TRBD1 (7 bases). V lost 10 bases to trimming and J lost 5 bases, with 17 bases between them. Germline values: CDR1 LNHDA, CDR2 SQIVND (reference sequence). CDR3 length: 13 residues. The CDR3 DNA reads as TGTGCCACCCGCCGCAGGGGGGTCGAGACCCAGTACTTC. Protein sequence: CATRRRGVETQYF.

The chain has TRBV21-1 and TRBJ2-7; TRBD1 was called by the table and not checked on the DNA. TRBV21-1 is flagged as a pseudogene. The CDR3 sequence is 16 residues long. The CDR3 sequence is CASIPTGWGFRNEQYF. The DNA for the CDR3 is TGTGCCAGCATCCCGACAGGGTGGGGATTTAGAAACGAGCAGTACTTC.

The rearrangement links TRBV7-9 to TRBJ2-1; TRBD2 matches at 11 bases. Germline V lookup: CDR1 SEHNR, CDR2 FQNEAQ (reference sequence). This CDR3 is built from 15 residues. The trim removed 3 bases at V and 6 bases at J, leaving 4 bases unmatched. The CDR3 reads CASSFATSGSNEQFF. The CDR3 nucleotides are TGTGCCAGCAGCTTTGCTACTAGCGGGAGCAATGAGCAGTTCTTC.

This clone was found a few times. J is TRBJ2-5 and V is TRBV5-1; TRBD1 matches 9 bases. After removal of 4 bases from V and 4 bases from J, the junction contained 5 bases not matched to a gene. Germline V gene lookup returns CDR1 SGHRS and CDR2 YFSETQ. The CDR3 consists of 14 residues. CDR3 sequence: CASSTGQGPETQYF. The CDR3 DNA is TGCGCCAGCAGCACCGGACAGGGGCCAGAGACCCAGTACTTC.

The V call is TRBV27, the J call TRBJ2-1; TRBD2 might be the D (6 bases). V was pared by 6 bases and J by 10 bases, with 19 bases between. The CDR3 covers 14 residues. Germline V CDR1 and CDR2: MNHEY, SMNVEV (reference sequence). CDR3 bases: TGTGCCAGCAGCTTCCCCCCTCCTAGCGACGAGCAGTTCTTC. This encodes CASSFPPPSDEQFF.

This clone appeared a single time. This chain links TRBV11-3 with TRBJ1-1; tentative D call: TRBD1 (5 bases). This CDR3 has 13 amino acids. V was trimmed by 7 bases and J by 1 base, leaving 10 bases between them. Germline V CDR1 and CDR2: SGHNT, YENEEA. CDR3 amino acids: CASTRGKNTEAFF. The CDR3, as DNA: TGTGCCAGCACCCGGGGGAAGAACACTGAAGCTTTCTTT.

The chain is built from TRBV5-8 and TRBJ2-5; 9 bases fit TRBD2. The junction had 7 bases not matched to a gene; V was cut back by 4 bases and J by 6 bases. CDR1 is SGHTS, CDR2 YDEGEE, per germline. CDR3 size: 14 residues. The CDR3 DNA follows: TGTGCCAGCAGCAGGGGACTAGCTCGAAAGACCCAGTACTTC. It codes for CASSRGLARKTQYF. Variable domain in full (rest from reference TRBV5-8 and TRBJ2-5): EAGVTQSPTHLIKTRGQQATLRCSPISGHTSVYWYQQALGLGLQFLLWYDEGEERNRGNFPPRFSGRQFPNYSSELNVNALELEDSALYLCASSRGLARKTQYFGPGTRLLVL.

In its sample, this clone was seen a few times. This sequence joins TRBV29-1 and TRBJ1-2; possibly TRBD1 for D (6 bases). The CDR3 is made up of 11 amino acids. Trimming took off 5 bases at V and 7 bases at J, with 11 bases between the two ends. Germline V CDR1 and CDR2: SQVTM, ANQGSEA. CDR3 sequence reads: CSVLQGGGYTF. CDR3 DNA sequence: TGCAGCGTTCTACAGGGTGGTGGCTACACCTTC. Together with reference TRBV29-1 and TRBJ1-2, the CDR3 gives the full variable domain: SAVISQKPSRDICQRGTSLTIQCQVDSQVTMMFWYRQQPGQSLTLIATANQGSEATYESGFVIDKFPISRPNLTFSTLTVSNMSPEDSSIYLCSVLQGGGYTFGSGTRLTVV.

The genes are TRBV9 and TRBJ2-5, with 7 nucleotides matching TRBD2. The CDR3 contains 15 residues. Germline values: CDR1 SGDLS, CDR2 YYNGEE. Trimming removed 4 bases from V and 7 bases from J; junction bases left unmatched: 13. The CDR3 DNA sequence: TGTGCCAGCAGCAACCGACTAGCAAGGGGAGGGACCCAGTACTTC. As protein: CASSNRLARGGTQYF.

This chain links TRBV28 with TRBJ2-5, with TRBD2 identical over 11 bases. This CDR3 is 15 amino acids long. V was pared by 4 bases and J by 7 bases, with 8 bases of the junction left unmatched. CDR1 and CDR2 from the germline V gene are MDHEN and SYDVKM. The CDR3 sequence: CASSSGLAVGGTQYF. The CDR3 bases are TGTGCCAGCAGTTCGGGACTAGCGGTTGGGGGGACCCAGTACTTC.

The rearrangement uses TRBV6-6 and TRBJ1-1; TRBD1 agrees at 8 bases. Unmatched junction bases numbered 10, after V lost 5 bases and J lost 2 bases. The CDR3 runs 16 residues. The germline CDR1 and CDR2 sequences are MNHNY and SVGAGI (reference sequence). CDR3 in amino acids: CASSPDRGRGNTEAFF. The CDR3 nucleotides read TGTGCCAGCAGTCCCGACAGGGGAAGGGGAAACACTGAAGCTTTCTTT.

The chain employs TRBV6-1 and TRBJ2-7; D might be TRBD1 (6 bases). Germline V gene data show CDR1 as MNHNS and CDR2 as SASEGT. The CDR3 length is 13 residues. V gave up 1 base and J gave up 2 bases, with 6 bases separating them. This CDR3 is CASSEGTAYEQYF. The CDR3, as DNA: TGTGCCAGCAGTGAAGGGACAGCCTACGAGCAGTACTTC.

This chain connects TRBV29-1 to TRBJ2-1, with TRBD2 matching over 7 bases. V gave up 4 bases and J gave up 8 bases; unmatched junction bases: 8. This CDR3 contains 13 residues. Germline CDR1 is SQVTM and CDR2 is ANQGSEA. The CDR3: CSVAASGLDEQFF. CDR3 nucleotide sequence: TGCAGCGTTGCGGCTAGCGGTCTCGATGAGCAGTTCTTC.

This sequence joins TRBV4-1 and TRBJ2-5; 12 bases agree with TRBD1. CDR3 length: 19 amino acids. Germline V gene sequence: CDR1 MGHRA, CDR2 YSYEKL. Trimming at V came to 4 bases and at J to 4 bases, leaving 16 bases not matched to a gene. This CDR3 is CASSPQYAGQGALVETQYF. The CDR3 DNA follows: TGCGCCAGCAGCCCCCAGTACGCGGGACAGGGGGCGTTGGTAGAGACCCAGTACTTC.